In this sample, the clone carrying this TCR beta chain turned up many times. These data are taken from a study of T-cell reconstitution after alpha-beta-depleted transplantation in children. CDR1 and CDR2 from the germline V gene are MNHEY and SMNVEV (reference sequence). Trimming cost V 6 bases and J 3 bases; bases outside gene matches: 10. This CDR3 is 18 amino acids long. Unique molecular identifiers were incorporated during preparation of the TCRbeta library. MiXCR, applied by TCRdb to the PCR reads, yields one record per CDR3 protein. The sample comprises around 200,000 distinct CDR3 sequences, around 6.8% of which are singletons, and around 3.1% rests with the top ten.

V usage is TRBV27 and J usage is TRBJ2-4, with 14 bases that match TRBD2. This receptor was taken from a human donor who donated a stem cell graft to a child with Wiskott-Aldrich syndrome. Material: PBMCs from the stem cell graft donor, obtained from the stem cell graft. CDR3 sequence (DNA): TGTGCCAGCAGGGCGGGACTAGCGGGAGTCAGGGGCAAAAACATTCAGTACTTC. As protein: CASRAGLAGVRGKNIQYF.